What follows are 21 T cell receptor beta chains derived from one specimen sequenced in a study of molecular identifiers for immune sequencing clone quantification. From the PCR reads, TCRdb called clonotypes with MiXCR, one entry per CDR3 protein. The sample lists approximately 500,000 distinct CDR3 sequences, about 22% occurring once. What was sequenced was naive CD8+ T cells from blood, with Jurkat cell RNA spiked in. The subset denotes: FACS-sorted CD8+CD4-CCR7+CD45RA+ naive T cells. These receptors were obtained from a human donor in good health. Some libraries in this study had Jurkat cell RNA spiked in.

The chain uses TRBV27 and TRBJ1-6; TRBD1 matches at 7 bases. With V trimmed by 3 bases and J by 7 bases, 3 bases remained unmatched. Looked up from germline, CDR1 is MNHEY and CDR2 is SMNVEV (reference sequence). The CDR3 loop spans 14 amino acids. The CDR3 protein is CASSLGTANSPLHF. As DNA, the CDR3 is TGTGCCAGCAGTTTGGGGACAGCCAATTCACCCCTCCACTTT.

The gene calls are TRBV6-2 or TRBV6-3 and TRBJ2-4, with a weak D call TRBD2 (5 bases). CDR3 length equals 15 residues. The germline CDR1 and CDR2 sequences are MNHEY and SVGEGT. V was clipped by 6 bases and J by 3 bases, with 15 bases between them. This CDR3 reads CASSPVGEGKNIQYF. CDR3 DNA sequence: TGTGCCAGCAGCCCTGTCGGAGAGGGCAAAAACATTCAGTACTTC.

The gene calls are TRBV6-2 or TRBV6-3 and TRBJ2-5; D gene unclear. The CDR3 is 14 residues long. The germline gives CDR1 MNHEY, CDR2 SVGEGT. V dropped 7 bases and J dropped 1 base, with 13 bases sitting between them. The CDR3 DNA follows: TGTGCCAGCACCAAAGGCAGACGCCAAGAGACCCAGTACTTC. Translated, it gives CASTKGRRQETQYF.

The chain has TRBV14 and TRBJ1-3, with 9 bases that match TRBD1. V lost 1 base to trimming and J lost 8 bases; unmatched junction nucleotides: 6. Germline-derived CDR1 and CDR2 are SGHDN and FVKESK. The CDR3 runs to 15 residues. The CDR3: CASSQVWTGEDTIYF. The CDR3 coding sequence is TGTGCCAGCAGCCAAGTTTGGACAGGGGAGGACACCATATATTTT.

A few counts support this clonotype. The J gene is TRBJ2-1, the V gene TRBV6-5, with D uncertain. Germline lookup yields CDR1 MNHEY and CDR2 SVGAGI. Trimming took off 6 bases at V and 6 bases at J, with 12 bases between the two ends. This CDR3 region has 13 residues. The DNA of the CDR3 is TGTGCCAGCAGCCCCCATAGCAGCAATGAGCAGTTCTTC. Translating it yields CASSPHSSNEQFF.

This clonotype was seen many times. The rearrangement links TRBV4-3 to TRBJ2-7, with a possible D match to TRBD1 (7 bases). V dropped 0 bases and J dropped 3 bases, with 12 bases sitting between them. Germline-derived CDR1 and CDR2 are LGHNA and YSLEER. The CDR3 runs 15 residues. CDR3 in amino acids: CASSQEIQGGYEQYF. CDR3 in DNA: TGCGCCAGCAGCCAAGAAATCCAGGGGGGCTACGAGCAGTACTTC.

Turning to this clonotype: One base away lies a much larger clone, so this may be a sequencing read error. The genes are TRBV13 and TRBJ2-5; 7 bases fit TRBD2. Per germline, CDR1 PRHDT and CDR2 FYEKMQ (reference sequence). The trim removed 5 bases at V and 4 bases at J, leaving 13 bases unmatched. The CDR3 contains 16 residues. The DNA for the CDR3 is TGTGCCAGCAGCCCCCGGAGCGGGACTACCCGAGAGACCCAGTACTTC. Its translation is CASSPRSGTTRETQYF.

In regard to this clonotype: Germline and junction disagree at one end, which may indicate a read error. This rearrangement joins TRBV9 to TRBJ2-5; D is perhaps TRBD2 (6 bases). The CDR3 loop spans 14 amino acids. The germline V gene has CDR1 SGDLS and CDR2 YYNGEE. DNA of the CDR3: TGTGCCAGCAGCGGCGGGACCTCCCAAGAGGCCCAGTACTTC. Translating it yields CASSGGTSQEAQYF.

In this sample, this clonotype turned up a few times. J is TRBJ2-5 and V is TRBV7-9; the D gene is possibly TRBD1 (6 bases). Trimming took 2 bases from V and 5 from J, leaving 12 bases between them. CDR3 size: 14 residues. CDR1 and CDR2 (germline): SEHNR, FQNEAQ (reference sequence). In DNA, the CDR3 is TGTGCCAGCAGCTTATATGGGGGCCTGGAGACCCAGTACTTC. Its protein is CASSLYGGLETQYF.

This clonotype was observed at least ten times. V gene TRBV12-3 or TRBV12-4 combines with J gene TRBJ2-3; 9 bases are shared with TRBD1. Unmatched junction bases numbered 3, after V lost 4 bases and J lost 1 base. The CDR3 extends over 15 amino acids. This CDR3 is CASSSRTGGTDTQYF. DNA of the CDR3: TGTGCCAGCAGTTCCAGGACAGGGGGCACAGATACGCAGTATTTT.

This clonotype has ten or more counts. The CDR3 sequence: CASSSYKNQPQHF. CDR3 coding DNA: TGTGCCAGCAGTAGTTACAAAAATCAGCCCCAGCATTTT. The chain links TRBV2 to TRBJ1-5; no clear D. The CDR3 has 13 amino acids. V lost 5 bases to trimming and J lost 4 bases, with 9 bases between them. Germline CDR1 SNHLY, CDR2 FYNNEI.

On this clonotype itself: This sequence may be a read error, since a much larger clone differs from it by one base. This rearrangement joins TRBV20-1 to TRBJ1-1; 10 bases map to TRBD1. CDR3 length equals 14 residues. The V gene end was trimmed by 3 bases and the J gene end by 4 bases; junction bases not matched to a gene: 5. Germline assignment: CDR1 DFQATT and CDR2 SNEGSKA (reference sequence). The CDR3 spells CSARDRGAVTEAFF. The CDR3 DNA follows: TGCAGTGCTAGGGACAGGGGGGCGGTCACTGAAGCTTTCTTT.

This clonotype appeared a few times. The genes are TRBV12-3 or TRBV12-4 and TRBJ1-1; 8 bases agree with TRBD1. The CDR3 is 13 amino acids. The V segment lost 5 bases and the J segment 5 bases; nucleotides outside the gene matches: 4. The CDR3 sequence: CASSADRATEAFF. The CDR3 nucleotides are TGTGCCAGCAGTGCGGACAGGGCTACTGAAGCTTTCTTT.

The sample holds many counts of this clonotype. The CDR3 sequence: CASNHQGASMQNIQYF. DNA for the CDR3: TGTGCCAGTAACCATCAGGGGGCCTCAATGCAAAACATTCAGTACTTC. The J gene is TRBJ2-4, the V gene TRBV19; 8 nucleotides line up with TRBD1. The CDR3 extends over 16 amino acids. V shed 7 bases and J 5 bases; nucleotides not matched to a gene: 13. CDR1 and CDR2 (germline): LNHDA, SQIVND (reference sequence).

Of note for this clonotype: A much larger clone differs from this one at a single base, so this may be a read error. The chain has TRBV4-1 and TRBJ1-1, with no clear D. CDR3 size: 15 residues. Germline loops: CDR1 MGHRA, CDR2 YSYEKL. CDR3 loop: CAISQAPGMNTEAFF. CDR3 coding DNA: TGCGCCATCAGCCAAGCCCCAGGCATGAACACTGAAGCTTTCTTT.

This clonotype occurred many times. The chain is built from TRBV28 and TRBJ1-4, with D unclear. Germline V gives CDR1 MDHEN, CDR2 SYDVKM. Trimming took off 5 bases at V and 3 bases at J, with 13 bases between the two ends. CDR3 length: 15 residues. CDR3 nucleotides: TGTGCCAGCAGTACCGCGGAACAGCCTAATGAAAAACTGTTTTTT. Translating it yields CASSTAEQPNEKLFF.

At least ten counts were recorded for this clonotype. The V call is TRBV11-2, the J call TRBJ2-7; no reliable D call. There are 15 residues in the CDR3. V lost 5 bases to trimming and J lost 0 bases, with 14 bases between them. Germline V gene sequence: CDR1 SGHAT, CDR2 FQNNGV. CDR3 sequence: CASSPIRVSSYEQYF. DNA for the CDR3: TGTGCCAGCAGCCCAATAAGGGTCAGCTCCTACGAGCAGTACTTC. Complete variable domain (other parts from reference TRBV11-2 and TRBJ2-7): EAGVAQSPRYKIIEKRQSVAFWCNPISGHATLYWYQQILGQGPKLLIQFQNNGVVDDSQLPKDRFSAERLKGVDSTLKIQPAKLEDSAVYLCASSPIRVSSYEQYFGPGTRLTVT.

This clonotype has just a few counts. This chain joins TRBV4-1 and TRBJ1-3, with D maybe TRBD1 (5 bases). The length of the CDR3 is 16 residues. V was clipped by 1 base and J by 0 bases, with 10 bases between them. Germline values: CDR1 MGHRA, CDR2 YSYEKL. CDR3 DNA sequence: TGCGCCAGCAGCCAAGGGGGCGGCTTCTCTGGAAACACCATATATTTT. This translates into CASSQGGGFSGNTIYF.

Many counts were recorded for this clonotype. Because the CDR3's place on the DNA is in doubt, the DNA is left out and the CDR3 is given as listed by TCRdb. The genes are TRBV5-1 and TRBJ1-1; the table's D call, TRBD1, has no DNA check behind it. With termini counted, the CDR3 has 19 amino acids. The germline CDR1 and CDR2 sequences are SGHRS and YFSETQ. This chain's CDR3 is CASSLESAGAVFFGTEAFF.

The rearrangement joins TRBV14 to TRBJ2-1; possible D gene TRBD2, 5 bases. Germline V gene sequence: CDR1 SGHDN, CDR2 FVKESK. V was pared by 1 base and J by 7 bases, with 11 bases between. The CDR3 has 14 residues. The CDR3 loop is CASSQGPRGNEQFF. The CDR3 DNA sequence: TGTGCCAGCAGCCAAGGCCCCCGGGGAAATGAGCAGTTCTTC.

The rearrangement joins TRBV6-6 to TRBJ2-1; possibly TRBD1 for D (6 bases). The V end was cut by 7 bases, the J end by 6 bases, with 16 bases between. Germline V gene sequence: CDR1 MNHNY, CDR2 SVGAGI (reference sequence). This CDR3 contains 14 residues. Here the CDR3 reads CASNPAGEPNEQFF. CDR3 coding DNA: TGTGCCAGCAACCCCGCAGGGGAGCCCAATGAGCAGTTCTTC.